A single sample is the source of the 4 T cell receptor beta chains below, sequenced in a study of cytomegalovirus exposure and HLA in healthy donors (dated by TCRdb to between 2016 and 2019). The library was produced with the immunoSEQ multiplex PCR assay. For the multiplex PCR, a mixture combining 60 forward primers for TCR Vbeta segments and 13 reverse primers for TCR Jbeta segments was used. TCRdb retrieved this table from immuneACCESS and kept in-frame rearrangements only. Not all clones are present; in checked studies, unresolved V genes account for under half, and no reason is known for the remainder. Recorded for this sample are more than 150,000 clones; over 80% of them occurred a single time. The ten top clones hold around 1.6% of the sample. Sequenced: PBMCs. The source of these receptors is a man in his forties or fifties in good health and CMV-seronegative.

The rearrangement links TRBV28 to TRBJ2-7, with 12 nucleotides matching TRBD2. The V and J ends lost 5 bases and 6 bases, in that order; junction bases with no gene match: 8. This CDR3 contains 15 residues. Per germline, CDR1 MDHEN and CDR2 SYDVKM. CDR3 nucleotide sequence: TGTGCCAGCAGTAGGCTAGCGGGAGGGCTCGCCGAGCAGTACTTC. This gives the protein CASSRLAGGLAEQYF. The full variable domain, completed using reference TRBV28 and TRBJ2-7, is DVKVTQSSRYLVKRTGEKVFLECVQDMDHENMFWYRQDPGLGLRLIYFSYDVKMKEKGDIPEGYSVSREKKERFSLILESASTNQTSMYLCASSRLAGGLAEQYFGPGTRLTVT.

This chain connects TRBV6-4 to TRBJ2-3; 12 bases line up with TRBD2. V gave up 2 bases and J gave up 7 bases; unmatched junction bases: 7. This CDR3 has 16 residues. Per germline, CDR1 MRHNA and CDR2 SNTAGT. The CDR3 DNA reads TGTGCCAGCAGTGACGGGGGACTAGCGGGCCGGCATACGCAGTATTTT. This sequence encodes CASSDGGLAGRHTQYF.

The J gene is TRBJ1-3, the V gene TRBV11-2; 12 bases match TRBD1. This CDR3 is built from 15 residues. From germline, CDR1 is SGHAT and CDR2 FQNNGV. J gave up 6 bases and V 5 bases, and 5 bases lay outside the gene matches. The CDR3 bases are TGTGCCAGCAGCCGGGACAGGGGGCGGGAAAACACCATATATTTT. Encoded protein: CASSRDRGRENTIYF.

The chain has TRBV7-3 and TRBJ2-5; possibly TRBD2 for D (6 bases). Trimming took 8 bases from V and 2 from J, leaving 18 bases between them. Germline values: CDR1 SGHTA, CDR2 FQGTGA. The length of the CDR3 is 15 residues. CDR3 in amino acids: CASARGPTRQETQYF. CDR3 bases: TGTGCCAGCGCCCGAGGACCGACTAGGCAAGAGACCCAGTACTTC.